Below are 18 T cell receptor beta chains sequenced from a single sample in a study of T cell responses to AZD1222 COVID-19 vaccine. Measured with immunoSEQ multiplex PCR; TCRdb has only the in-frame clones, and not every one. The sample lists approximately 160,000 clones, roughly 87% occurring once. Sequenced material: peripheral blood, taken on day 0 of AZD1222 vaccination. All receptors come from an adult in good health.

CDR3 sequence: CAISGGLAGGRTDTQYF. CDR3 DNA: TGTGCCATCAGCGGAGGACTAGCGGGAGGGCGCACAGATACGCAGTATTTT. The chain links TRBV10-3 to TRBJ2-3; 15 positions match TRBD2. This CDR3 has 17 amino acids. Looked up from germline, CDR1 is ENHRY and CDR2 is SYGVKD. The V gene end was trimmed by 6 bases and the J gene end by 1 base; junction bases not matched to a gene: 5.

This clone came up a few times. This sequence joins TRBV18 and TRBJ2-7; 7 positions match TRBD1. J lost 2 bases, V lost 3 bases, and 10 bases had no gene match. Germline V gene data show CDR1 as KGHSH and CDR2 as LQKENI. The CDR3 loop spans 16 amino acids. This chain's CDR3 is CASSPPTGTAAYEQYF. DNA for the CDR3: TGTGCCAGCTCACCTCCTACCGGGACAGCCGCCTACGAGCAGTACTTC.

J is TRBJ1-5 and V is TRBV4-1; TRBD1 agrees at 7 bases. Germline trimming cut 3 bases from V and 0 bases from J; bases unmatched to any gene: 8. Germline V gene data show CDR1 as MGHRA and CDR2 as YSYEKL. The CDR3 runs to 17 residues. CDR3 nucleotide sequence: TGCGCCAGCAGCCACCCCCAACAGGGGAATAGCAATCAGCCCCAGCATTTT. This sequence encodes CASSHPQQGNSNQPQHF.

CDR3 residues: CASSFRRGAGADTQYF. The CDR3 nucleotides are TGTGCCAGCAGCTTTAGGAGGGGAGCGGGAGCAGATACGCAGTATTTT. This chain links TRBV7-3 with TRBJ2-3; TRBD2 aligns across 8 bases. The CDR3 consists of 16 residues. CDR1 is SGHTA and CDR2 is FQGTGA in the germline V gene. The ends lost 3 bases at V and 4 bases at J; junction bases unmatched: 9.

The V gene is TRBV6-5, the J gene TRBJ2-2, with TRBD2 matching over 13 bases. This CDR3 has 14 amino acids. Per germline, CDR1 MNHEY and CDR2 SVGAGI. The trim removed 7 bases at V and 6 bases at J, leaving 2 bases unmatched. The CDR3 region is CASILAGGPGELFF. The CDR3 DNA reads as TGTGCCAGCATACTAGCGGGAGGGCCCGGGGAGCTGTTTTTT.

V usage is TRBV5-1 and J usage is TRBJ2-5; 7 bases fit TRBD1. In germline, CDR1 is SGHRS, CDR2 YFSETQ. The CDR3 sequence is 13 residues long. V shed 7 bases, J shed 4 bases, and the junction held 7 bases outside the gene matches. This CDR3 is CASSTHRGETQYF. As DNA, the CDR3 is TGCGCCAGCTCCACGCACAGGGGAGAGACCCAGTACTTC. The whole variable domain, filled in from reference TRBV5-1 and TRBJ2-5, reads KAGVTQTPRYLIKTRGQQVTLSCSPISGHRSVSWYQQTPGQGLQFLFEYFSETQRNKGNFPGRFSGRQFSNSRSEMNVSTLELGDSALYLCASSTHRGETQYFGPGTRLLVL.

V usage is TRBV29-1 and J usage is TRBJ1-2; D is undetermined. CDR3 length: 9 residues. Germline V gene sequence: CDR1 SQVTM, CDR2 ANQGSEA. V lost 4 bases to trimming and J lost 5 bases, with 2 bases between them. The CDR3 region is CSVGYGYTF. In DNA, the CDR3 is TGCAGCGTTGGATATGGCTACACCTTC.

The rearrangement joins TRBV5-4 to TRBJ2-7; 16 bases agree with TRBD2. Germline V gene data show CDR1 as SGHNT and CDR2 as YYREEE (reference sequence). J lost 3 bases, V lost 4 bases, and 7 bases had no gene match. CDR3 length: 17 residues. CDR3 sequence reads: CASSPGLAGGLIYEQYF. In DNA, the CDR3 is TGTGCCAGCAGCCCGGGACTAGCGGGAGGGCTCATCTACGAGCAGTACTTC. The full variable domain, rest sourced from reference TRBV5-4 and TRBJ2-7, is ETGVTQSPTHLIKTRGQQVTLRCSSQSGHNTVSWYQQALGQGPQFIFQYYREEENGRGNFPPRFSGLQFPNYSSELNVNALELDDSALYLCASSPGLAGGLIYEQYFGPGTRLTVT.

The chain uses TRBV28 and TRBJ2-7; 10 bases are a match to TRBD2. The V gene end was trimmed by 5 bases and the J gene end by 4 bases; junction bases not matched to a gene: 8. Germline-derived CDR1 and CDR2 are MDHEN and SYDVKM. The CDR3 totals 15 residues. The CDR3 region is CASSPRLAGQYEQYF. As DNA, the CDR3 is TGTGCCAGCAGTCCCAGACTAGCGGGTCAGTACGAGCAGTACTTC.

The chain links TRBV14 to TRBJ2-2; D is unresolved. The V end was cut by 0 bases, the J end by 3 bases, with 8 bases between. Per germline, CDR1 SGHDN and CDR2 FVKESK. The length of the CDR3 is 15 residues. The CDR3 loop reads CASSQDYGYTGELFF. The DNA for the CDR3 is TGTGCCAGCAGCCAAGATTACGGGTACACCGGGGAGCTGTTTTTT. Variable domain in full (rest from reference TRBV14 and TRBJ2-2): EAGVTQFPSHSVIEKGQTVTLRCDPISGHDNLYWYRRVMGKEIKFLLHFVKESKQDESGMPNNRFLAERTGGTYSTLKVQPAELEDSGVYFCASSQDYGYTGELFFGEGSRLTVL.

V usage is TRBV11-2 and J usage is TRBJ1-1; D is ambiguous. V lost 5 bases to trimming and J lost 0 bases, with 10 bases between them. The CDR3 has 14 residues. Germline V gene sequence: CDR1 SGHAT, CDR2 FQNNGV. The CDR3 sequence is CASSPEPMNTEAFF. The CDR3 nucleotides read TGTGCCAGCAGCCCCGAGCCGATGAACACTGAAGCTTTCTTT.

The V gene is TRBV24-1, the J gene TRBJ2-6, with a weak D call TRBD1 (5 bases). This CDR3 is 17 amino acids long. V was shortened by 4 bases and J by 0 bases, with 12 bases between the two germline ends. Germline V gene lookup returns CDR1 KGHDR and CDR2 SFDVKD. CDR3: CATSEAGSSSGANVLTF. The CDR3 DNA reads as TGTGCCACCAGTGAGGCAGGGTCCTCCTCTGGGGCCAACGTCCTGACTTTC.

This chain connects TRBV6-5 to TRBJ1-1; TRBD1 might be the D (6 bases). CDR3 length: 13 amino acids. CDR1 is MNHEY, CDR2 SVGAGI, per germline. V lost 6 bases and J lost 3, with 11 bases in between. CDR3: CASRRQEDTEAFF. CDR3 sequence (DNA): TGTGCCAGCAGACGACAGGAGGACACTGAAGCTTTCTTT.

This rearrangement joins TRBV6-1 to TRBJ2-3, with 7 nucleotides matching TRBD2. Germline CDR1 MNHNS, CDR2 SASEGT. The CDR3 covers 14 residues. V shed 3 bases and J 7 bases; nucleotides not matched to a gene: 7. CDR3 amino acids: CASSEAGAPNTQYF. The CDR3, as DNA: TGTGCCAGCAGTGAGGCGGGAGCCCCTAATACGCAGTATTTT.

This clone was found once. This chain links TRBV4-2 with TRBJ2-3; D is tentatively TRBD1 or TRBD2 (6 bases each). CDR1 LGHNA and CDR2 YNFKEQ come from the germline V gene. V dropped 0 bases and J dropped 5 bases, with 21 bases sitting between them. This CDR3 comprises 18 residues. CDR3 in amino acids: CASSQDLRGERRKDTQYF. The CDR3 bases are TGTGCCAGCAGCCAAGATCTTAGGGGGGAGAGGCGGAAAGATACGCAGTATTTT.

This clone came up once. J is TRBJ2-4 and V is TRBV6-2 or TRBV6-3, with D perhaps matching TRBD1 (6 bases). The V gene lost 6 bases and the J gene lost 2 bases, with 14 bases spanning the gap. CDR1 and CDR2 (germline): MNHEY, SVGEGT. This CDR3 has 15 amino acids. DNA of the CDR3: TGTGCCAGCAGCACCCACAGGGCACCCAAAAACATTCAGTACTTC. Protein sequence: CASSTHRAPKNIQYF.

J is TRBJ2-3 and V is TRBV18, with 7 nucleotides matching TRBD2. Germline lookup yields CDR1 KGHSH and CDR2 LQKENI. The CDR3 is 15 amino acids. J gave up 3 bases and V 2 bases, and 5 bases lay outside the gene matches. The CDR3 DNA sequence: TGTGCCAGCTCACCAGGGCTAGCGGTTACAGATACGCAGTATTTT. Translation gives CASSPGLAVTDTQYF.

V gene TRBV2 combines with J gene TRBJ1-3; the D is unclear. V lost 5 bases and J 0 bases, leaving 14 bases between the germline ends. From germline, CDR1 is SNHLY and CDR2 FYNNEI. This CDR3 is built from 16 residues. The chain's CDR3 is CASSPGGPRSGNTIYF. CDR3 sequence (DNA): TGTGCCAGCAGTCCGGGAGGCCCTCGCTCTGGAAACACCATATATTTT.